These 26 T cell receptor beta chains originate from one sample sequenced in a study of shared clonotypes between healthy human individuals. Some clones are missing from TCRdb's copy, which holds only in-frame ones; the method was immunoSEQ multiplex PCR. The repertoire holds about 96,000 clones, with around half as singletons. The material sequenced was PBMCs. The receptors were sampled from a woman aged 40-49 years in good health. Some clones in this sample may be carry-over from other donors' samples.

Points on this clone: The likely explanation is a read error, given a far larger clone one base away. The chain couples TRBV18 to TRBJ2-3, with D uncertain. The V gene's germline CDR1 is KGHSH and CDR2 LQKENI. The CDR3 covers 15 residues. CDR3 DNA: TGTGTCAGCTCACCTCAAGGTGCTAGCACAGATACGCAGTATTTT. Encoded protein: CVSSPQGASTDTQYF.

The chain combines TRBV30 with TRBJ2-7; D is possibly TRBD2 (5 bases). This CDR3 region has 9 residues. V lost 8 bases, J lost 6 bases, and 8 bases lay in between. Germline assignment: CDR1 GTSNPN and CDR2 SVGIG (reference sequence). CDR3 sequence: CAGESEQYF. The CDR3 DNA sequence: TGTGCCGGGGAGTCCGAGCAGTACTTC.

The chain links TRBV11-1 to TRBJ2-3, with D maybe TRBD2 (5 bases). This CDR3 has 13 amino acids. V was cut by 3 bases and J by 6 bases, with 10 bases left in between. The germline gives CDR1 SGHAT, CDR2 FQDESV (reference sequence). This CDR3 is CASSLDLGDTQYF. The CDR3, as DNA: TGTGCCAGCAGCTTGGACTTGGGGGATACGCAGTATTTT.

In this sample, this clone turned up many times. The chain recombines TRBV7-9 with TRBJ1-1; 9 positions match TRBD1. V was clipped by 5 bases and J by 12 bases; unmatched bases: 10. The CDR3 extends over 13 amino acids. Germline V gene sequence: CDR1 SEHNR, CDR2 FQNEAQ (reference sequence). CDR3 sequence: CASSPTGTGSSFF. CDR3 nucleotides: TGTGCCAGCAGCCCAACCGGGACAGGGAGTTCTTTCTTT.

This clone was detected many times. This chain uses TRBV5-1 with TRBJ2-7; possibly TRBD1 for D (6 bases). Germline CDR1 reads SGHRS; CDR2 reads YFSETQ. CDR3 length equals 14 residues. V lost 4 bases to trimming and J lost 2 bases, with 13 bases between them. The CDR3 spells CASSQGTVTYEQYF. CDR3 bases: TGCGCCAGCAGCCAGGGGACCGTCACCTACGAGCAGTACTTC.

The sample holds a few counts of this clone. A far larger clone is off by one base, so a read error is likely. This chain links TRBV5-4 with TRBJ2-7; D might be TRBD1 (5 bases). The germline V gene has CDR1 SGHNT and CDR2 YYREEE (reference sequence). Trimming stripped 0 bases from V and 6 bases from J, with 13 bases between. The CDR3 runs 14 residues. The CDR3: CASSLGAGSGEQYF. In DNA form, the CDR3 reads TGTGCCAGCAGCTTGGGGGCAGGGTCGGGCGAGCAGTACTTC.

This clone occurred many times. The genes are TRBV5-4 and TRBJ2-7; D is perhaps TRBD1 (6 bases). Germline CDR1 is SGHNT and CDR2 is YYREEE (reference sequence). Trimming pared 3 bases from V and 2 bases from J, leaving 18 bases between. The CDR3 totals 16 residues. The CDR3 sequence: CASSSPQGVGTYEQYF. The DNA for the CDR3 is TGTGCCAGCAGCTCCCCACAGGGAGTAGGGACCTACGAGCAGTACTTC.

This clone was recorded many times. The chain combines TRBV7-2 with TRBJ2-7; the D gene is possibly TRBD2 (6 bases). This CDR3 contains 17 residues. With 3 bases removed from V and 3 bases from J, the gap between germline ends came to 21 bases. Germline CDR1 and CDR2: SGHTA and FQGNSA. The CDR3 spells CASSFFGGGRMVYEQYF. The CDR3 region has the DNA TGTGCCAGCAGCTTTTTTGGGGGAGGCCGGATGGTCTACGAGCAGTACTTC. Complete variable domain (other parts from reference TRBV7-2 and TRBJ2-7): GAGVSQSPSNKVTEKGKDVELRCDPISGHTALYWYRQSLGQGLEFLIYFQGNSAPDKSGLPSDRFSAERTGGSVSTLTIQRTQQEDSAVYLCASSFFGGGRMVYEQYFGPGTRLTVT.

The chain joins TRBV19 to TRBJ1-2; D gene unclear. CDR3 length: 13 amino acids. Trimming left V 2 bases short and J 5 bases short, with 9 bases between. Germline V gene sequence: CDR1 LNHDA, CDR2 SQIVND (reference sequence). The CDR3 DNA reads TGTGCCAGTAGTATACTTGTGGGATATGGCTACACCTTC. Amino acids: CASSILVGYGYTF.

Concerning this clone: This likely traces to a read error, being one base from a far larger clone. The chain employs TRBV9 and TRBJ2-1; 8 bases map to TRBD2. The CDR3 sequence is 17 residues long. Trimming at V came to 4 bases and at J to 6 bases, leaving 15 bases not matched to a gene. CDR1 is SGDLS, CDR2 YYNGEE, per germline. The CDR3 is CASSPHAVSGGSNEQFF. CDR3 coding DNA: TGTGCCAGCAGCCCCCATGCTGTGAGCGGGGGAAGCAATGAGCAGTTCTTC.

The chain recombines TRBV7-9 with TRBJ1-1, with 10 bases identical to TRBD1. J was trimmed by 5 bases and V by 11 bases; bases with no gene match: 8. Germline V gives CDR1 SEHNR, CDR2 FQNEAQ (reference sequence). The CDR3 totals 13 residues. The CDR3 DNA follows: TGTGCCGCCTCCGGGACAGGGGTTACTGAAGCTTTCTTT. Amino acids: CAASGTGVTEAFF.

Turning to this clone: It is likely a read error: a sequence one base away is far more abundant. V gene TRBV10-3 combines with J gene TRBJ1-1, with D possibly matching TRBD1 (6 bases). With 7 bases removed from V and 4 bases from J, the gap between germline ends came to 13 bases. CDR1 is ENHRY, CDR2 SYGVKD, per germline. This CDR3 is 13 amino acids long. The CDR3: CAINADSLTEAFF. The CDR3 DNA sequence: TGTGCCATCAATGCGGACAGCCTCACTGAAGCTTTCTTT.

The J gene is TRBJ2-6, the V gene TRBV6-1, with D possibly being TRBD1 (6 bases). Trimming took off 5 bases at V and 0 bases at J, with 8 bases between the two ends. The CDR3 has 15 residues. Germline V gene sequence: CDR1 MNHNS, CDR2 SASEGT. DNA for the CDR3: TGTGCCAGCAGTATGGACAGCTCTGGGGCCAACGTCCTGACTTTC. Its translation is CASSMDSSGANVLTF.

In its sample, this clone was seen a few times. Given a far larger clone just one base away, this is likely a sequencing read error. The gene calls are TRBV15 and TRBJ2-2; weak D call: TRBD2 (7 bases). The V end lost 0 bases, the J end lost 6 bases, and 17 bases lay between the germline ends. Germline lookup yields CDR1 LNHNV and CDR2 YYDKDF (reference sequence). This CDR3 is built from 17 residues. CDR3 in DNA: TGTGCCACCAGCAGAGATAGTGCTTTAGGGGGGGCCGGGGAGCTGTTTTTT. Amino acid sequence: CATSRDSALGGAGELFF.

This clone was counted a single time. A far more abundant clone sits one base away, making this likely a read error. Other DNA sequences from this sample encode an identical CDR3 as well. The rearrangement joins TRBV30 to TRBJ2-3; D unclear. The CDR3 length is 12 residues. Per the germline V gene, CDR1 is GTSNPN and CDR2 is SVGIG (reference sequence). V was pared by 3 bases and J by 0 bases, with 4 bases between. The CDR3 sequence is CAWSRSTDTQYF. For the CDR3, the DNA is TGTGCCTGGAGCAGGAGCACAGATACGCAGTATTTT.

This chain connects TRBV30 to TRBJ2-3, with a tentative D call TRBD2 (6 bases). V lost 3 bases to trimming and J lost 4 bases, with 11 bases between them. The germline V gene has CDR1 GTSNPN and CDR2 SVGIG (reference sequence). The CDR3 is 13 amino acids. Here the CDR3 DNA reads TGTGCCTGGAGCGGGAGCTTAGCAGATACGCAGTATTTT. This encodes CAWSGSLADTQYF.

V is TRBV5-1 and J is TRBJ2-2; 9 bases align to TRBD2. V shed 0 bases, J shed 4 bases, and the junction held 4 bases outside the gene matches. CDR3 size: 16 residues. CDR1 SGHRS and CDR2 YFSETQ come from the germline V gene. The CDR3 DNA reads as TGCGCCAGCAGCTTGGATCTTAGCGGGAGCACCGGGGAGCTGTTTTTT. Translating it yields CASSLDLSGSTGELFF.

The V and J genes are TRBV30 and TRBJ1-5, with 9 bases lining up with TRBD1. Trimming took 3 bases from V and 1 from J; bases not matched to a gene: 7. The germline V gene has CDR1 GTSNPN and CDR2 SVGIG (reference sequence). The CDR3 loop spans 16 amino acids. CDR3 bases: TGTGCCTGGAGCCCGGGACAGGGAGGGAGCAATCAGCCCCAGCATTTT. This sequence encodes CAWSPGQGGSNQPQHF.

The gene calls are TRBV7-8 and TRBJ2-1; 7 nucleotides align to TRBD1. Trimming removed 1 base from V and 4 bases from J; junction bases left unmatched: 1. Germline CDR1 SGHVS, CDR2 FQNEAQ. The CDR3 sequence is 14 residues long. In nucleotides, the CDR3 is TGTGCCAGCAGCTTAGTGGGACAGTACAATGAGCAGTTCTTC. Translating it yields CASSLVGQYNEQFF.

J is TRBJ2-1 and V is TRBV6-4; the D is unclear. The length of the CDR3 is 13 residues. Between the trimmed V and J ends, which lost 0 bases and 9 bases, there was a span of 9 bases. Germline values: CDR1 MRHNA, CDR2 SNTAGT. CDR3: CASSDSSNSEQFF. The CDR3 region has the DNA TGTGCCAGCAGTGACTCTTCGAACAGTGAGCAGTTCTTC.

This clone was counted a few times. Other DNA sequences in the same sample also yield this CDR3. This chain links TRBV25-1 with TRBJ1-1, with 8 positions matching TRBD1. The junction had 6 bases not matched to a gene; V was cut back by 5 bases and J by 1 base. The CDR3 sequence is 15 residues long. CDR1 and CDR2 (germline): MGHDK, SYGVNS. CDR3 bases: TGTGCCAGCAGTATCTCGGACAGGGCGAACACTGAAGCTTTCTTT. As protein: CASSISDRANTEAFF.

The rearrangement uses TRBV5-1 and TRBJ2-3; 8 bases align to TRBD2. V lost 3 bases to trimming and J lost 2 bases; unmatched junction nucleotides: 11. CDR1 is SGHRS and CDR2 is YFSETQ in the germline V gene. The CDR3 sequence is 17 residues long. CDR3 sequence: CASSSQLAVGFTDTQYF. In nucleotides, the CDR3 is TGCGCCAGCAGCTCCCAACTAGCGGTGGGGTTCACAGATACGCAGTATTTT.

This clone was seen once. The chain links TRBV29-1 to TRBJ2-1, with unresolved D. Trimming cost V 3 bases and J 0 bases, with 9 bases left between them. This CDR3 spans 14 amino acids. Per germline, CDR1 SQVTM and CDR2 ANQGSEA. In nucleotides, the CDR3 is TGCAGCGTTGACTCTTGGACCTCCTACAATGAGCAGTTCTTC. The encoded protein is CSVDSWTSYNEQFF.

This chain links TRBV19 with TRBJ2-7; a possible D gene is TRBD1 (5 bases). The CDR3 contains 13 residues. Trimming pared 3 bases from V and 6 bases from J, leaving 12 bases between. In germline, CDR1 is LNHDA, CDR2 SQIVND (reference sequence). CDR3 sequence reads: CASSIQGSLEQYF. The CDR3 nucleotides read TGTGCCAGTAGTATCCAGGGTTCGCTCGAGCAGTACTTC.

Here the CDR3 reads CASSSPSGWNSPLHF. The CDR3 DNA sequence: TGTGCCAGCAGTTCCCCCAGCGGGTGGAATTCACCCCTCCACTTT. This rearrangement joins TRBV28 to TRBJ1-6; D gene uncertain. CDR1 and CDR2 (germline): MDHEN, SYDVKM. Trimming took 4 bases from V and 7 from J, leaving 14 bases between them. This CDR3 spans 15 amino acids.

The table lists this clone with many counts. The rearrangement uses TRBV10-3 and TRBJ2-3, with 7 bases aligning to TRBD2. This CDR3 contains 14 residues. Germline V gene lookup returns CDR1 ENHRY and CDR2 SYGVKD. With V trimmed by 7 bases and J by 4 bases, 8 bases remained unmatched. The CDR3 spells CAITASGGADTQYF. The DNA for the CDR3 is TGTGCCATCACCGCTAGCGGCGGGGCAGATACGCAGTATTTT.